This is a list of T cell receptor beta chains from one sample in a study of T cell clones after liver transplantation. Clones were sequenced by immunoSEQ multiplex PCR, and TCRdb holds only the in-frame ones, with some missing. The sample contains roughly 67,000 clones, 80% to 95% of which appear only once. The material was CD4+ T cells from blood, obtained less than 27 months after liver transplant. These receptors all stem from a human patient who received a liver transplant. Some T cells may be the graft donor's. CDR3s include the opening cysteine and the closing phenylalanine or tryptophan. A D gene is named only where the DNA matches it firmly. Some rows have no size entry. The others give once, few or many, or a class for an expanded clone.

j_call,clone_size,d_call,v_call,cdr3_length,cdr3_nt,cdr3_aa
TRBJ2-2,NA,NA,TRBV11-2,15,TGTGCCAGCAGCTTAGATGGATGGGGTTCCGGGGAGCTGTTTTTT,CASSLDGWGSGELFF
TRBJ2-5,NA,TRBD1,TRBV7-8,12,TGTGCCAGCGGCAGACAGGGGGAGACCCAGTACTTC,CASGRQGETQYF
TRBJ2-2,NA,NA,TRBV2,18,TGTGCCAGCAGTGACGGACTTACTACTAGATCGAACACCGGGGAGCTGTTTTTT,CASSDGLTTRSNTGELFF
TRBJ2-2,NA,NA,TRBV15,21,TGTGCCACCAGCAGCCCGGGTAGAGGTATTGGACGGAATCCGAACACCGGGGAGCTGTTTTTT,CATSSPGRGIGRNPNTGELFF
TRBJ2-5,NA,NA,TRBV4-2,15,TGTGCCAGCAGCCAAGAGTTTCGGCAGGGTGAGACCCAGTACTTC,CASSQEFRQGETQYF
TRBJ1-4,NA,TRBD1,TRBV2,15,TGTGCCAGCAGTGGAGGGGGGACAGCAGCCGTAAAACTGTTTTTT,CASSGGGTAAVKLFF
TRBJ2-7,NA,TRBD1,TRBV18,17,TGTGCCAGCTCACCACTATCTAATACGGACAGGGGGTACGAGCAGTACTTC,CASSPLSNTDRGYEQYF
TRBJ2-1,once,NA,TRBV29-1,16,TGCAGCGTTGAAGAAGGTTCAGGTAGCTCCTACAATGAGCAGTTCTTC,CSVEEGSGSSYNEQFF
TRBJ2-5,NA,NA,TRBV5-4,16,TGTGCCAGCAGCTTGTTTGGGGCGGTAGGGAAAGAGACCCAGTACTTC,CASSLFGAVGKETQYF
TRBJ2-2,NA,TRBD1,TRBV15,15,TGTGCCACCAGCAAAAGACAGGGGAACACCGGGGAGCTGTTTTTT,CATSKRQGNTGELFF
TRBJ2-2,NA,NA,TRBV5-4,13,TGTGCCAGCAGTCGAGACAGAACCGGGGAGCTGTTTTTT,CASSRDRTGELFF
TRBJ2-5,NA,NA,TRBV7-2,14,TGTGCCAGCAGCTTAGAGCCGACGCAAGAGACCCAGTACTTC,CASSLEPTQETQYF
TRBJ1-1,NA,NA,TRBV6-6,14,TGTGCCAGCAGAACCGGGACGGAGAACACTGAAGCTTTCTTT,CASRTGTENTEAFF
TRBJ1-1,once,NA,TRBV11-2,13,TGTGCCAGCAGCTTAGAAGGAGGCACTGAAGCTTTCTTT,CASSLEGGTEAFF
TRBJ2-2,NA,TRBD1,TRBV5-6,15,TGTGCCAGCAGGACGGGACAGACGAACACCGGGGAGCTGTTTTTT,CASRTGQTNTGELFF
TRBJ2-7,once,NA,TRBV11-3,18,TGTGCCAGCAGCTTAGCCGTCTCCAGGGGCCTATTCTCCTACGAGCAGTACTTC,CASSLAVSRGLFSYEQYF
TRBJ2-3,NA,NA,TRBV6-5,15,TGTGCCAGCAGTTACCTGGGCCAGAGCACAGATACGCAGTATTTT,CASSYLGQSTDTQYF
TRBJ2-5,NA,NA,TRBV7-2,14,TGTGCCAGCAGCCCCGTGGGCAGGGAAGAGACCCAGTACTTC,CASSPVGREETQYF
TRBJ2-1,NA,TRBD2,TRBV20-1,11,TGCAGTGGTGGGAGGGCCAGGGAGCAGTTCTTC,CSGGRAREQFF
TRBJ2-7,NA,NA,TRBV19,16,TGTGCCAGTAGCCTCACAGGGGGGGCAGGTTTTGGCGAGCAGTACTTC,CASSLTGGAGFGEQYF
TRBJ2-1,NA,NA,TRBV5-4,19,TGTGCCAGCAGTTCCCCCCCGGGACAGGGGACTAGCGGTTTCAATGAGCAGTTCTTC,CASSSPPGQGTSGFNEQFF
TRBJ2-5,NA,NA,TRBV2,13,TGTGCCAGCAGTGAAAGGCGCCAAGAGACCCAGTACTTC,CASSERRQETQYF
TRBJ2-3,NA,TRBD2,TRBV9,16,TGTGCCAGCAGCGTAGGACTAGCGGGAGGAACAGATACGCAGTATTTT,CASSVGLAGGTDTQYF
TRBJ2-1,NA,NA,TRBV5-6,15,TGTGCCAGCAGCTCCCTGAATACCCCTAGGTCTGAGCAGTTCTTC,CASSSLNTPRSEQFF
TRBJ1-3,NA,TRBD1,TRBV18,16,TGTGCCAGCTCACTCGGACAGGGGGCCGCTGGAAACACCATATATTTT,CASSLGQGAAGNTIYF
TRBJ2-7,NA,TRBD1,TRBV19,14,TGTGCCAGTAGGACCGGGACAGGGGCCTACGAGCAGTACTTC,CASRTGTGAYEQYF
TRBJ1-1,NA,NA,TRBV10-2,14,TGCGCCAGCAGTGAATTCAGGGGAAACACTGAAGCTTTCTTT,CASSEFRGNTEAFF
TRBJ2-7,NA,TRBD2,TRBV6-1,18,TGTGCCAGCAGTGAAAGCCTATCTAGCGGGAGGACCTATTTTGAGCAGTACTTC,CASSESLSSGRTYFEQYF
TRBJ2-7,NA,TRBD1,TRBV7-9,15,TGTGCCAGCAGCTTAGGGGGGACAGGATACTACGAGCAGTACTTC,CASSLGGTGYYEQYF
TRBJ1-2,NA,NA,TRBV5-4,14,TGTGCCAGCAGCGCGATCGGCGGGGGCTATGGCTACACCTTC,CASSAIGGGYGYTF
TRBJ1-4,NA,TRBD1,TRBV5-1,14,TGCGCCAGCAGCTTGAATCCGGGACAGGAAAAACTGTTTTTT,CASSLNPGQEKLFF
TRBJ2-5,NA,TRBD1,TRBV19,15,TGTGCCAGTAGCCCACGGACAGGGGACGGGGAGACCCAGTACTTC,CASSPRTGDGETQYF
TRBJ1-2,NA,TRBD1,TRBV5-6,13,TGTGCCAGCAGCCCGGACAGGGACGGTGGCTACACCTTC,CASSPDRDGGYTF
TRBJ2-7,NA,NA,TRBV7-9,12,TGTGCCAGCACCGGGGTAGCGCCCGAGCAGTACTTC,CASTGVAPEQYF
TRBJ2-7,NA,TRBD1,TRBV19,15,TGTGCCAGTAGTACGGGACAGAGTCCCTCGAGCGAGCAGTACTTC,CASSTGQSPSSEQYF
TRBJ2-7,NA,NA,TRBV28,10,TGTGCCATCCCTAGCTACGAGCAGTACTTC,CAIPSYEQYF
TRBJ2-1,NA,NA,TRBV9,16,TGTGCCAGCAGCGTAGGTAGCGGACGCTCCTACAATGAGCAGTTCTTC,CASSVGSGRSYNEQFF
TRBJ2-7,once,NA,TRBV1,16,TGCACCAGCAGCCACATAGCGGGAGGAGGGTCCTACGAGCAGTACTTC,CTSSHIAGGGSYEQYF
TRBJ2-7,NA,TRBD2,TRBV10-3,15,TGTGCCATCAGGGGAATCGGACTAGCGGGATCCGAGCAGTACTTC,CAIRGIGLAGSEQYF
TRBJ2-5,once,TRBD2,TRBV5-4,15,TGTGCCAGCAGCCCGCCTAGCGGGAGTACTCGGACCCAGTACTTC,CASSPPSGSTRTQYF
TRBJ2-7,NA,TRBD2,TRBV6-5,15,TGTGCCAGCAGTCCTCCGGGACTAGCAGGCCACGAGCAGTACTTC,CASSPPGLAGHEQYF
TRBJ2-3,NA,TRBD2,TRBV7-2,16,TGTGCCAGCAGCCGTACAGCGGGAGGACTCACAGATACGCAGTATTTT,CASSRTAGGLTDTQYF
TRBJ1-1,once,TRBD1,TRBV23-1,13,TGCGCCAGGTTCAGGGGGATAAACACTGAAGCTTTCTTT,CARFRGINTEAFF
TRBJ1-1,NA,TRBD1,TRBV19,16,TGTGCCAGTAGTAGGACCCCCGGGACAGCGAACACTGAAGCTTTCTTT,CASSRTPGTANTEAFF